Sequencing of this TCR beta chain was carried out in a study of blood T cell repertoires in COVID-19. Sequenced by immunoSEQ multiplex PCR; TCRdb stores in-frame clones only, minus some. The table records some 220,000 clones, over 75% of them present only once. V gave up 1 base and J gave up 6 bases, with 7 bases separating them. Germline V gene data show CDR1 as SGHRS and CDR2 as YFSETQ. This CDR3 is built from 12 residues. Seattle patients were enrolled during active infection and followed longitudinally. The source is an older woman with COVID-19, enrolled during active disease. Specimen: peripheral blood. The chain is built from TRBV5-1 and TRBJ1-2; D gene unclear. CDR3 loop: CASSLNTDGYTF. The CDR3, as DNA: TGCGCCAGCAGCTTGAATACGGATGGCTACACCTTC.